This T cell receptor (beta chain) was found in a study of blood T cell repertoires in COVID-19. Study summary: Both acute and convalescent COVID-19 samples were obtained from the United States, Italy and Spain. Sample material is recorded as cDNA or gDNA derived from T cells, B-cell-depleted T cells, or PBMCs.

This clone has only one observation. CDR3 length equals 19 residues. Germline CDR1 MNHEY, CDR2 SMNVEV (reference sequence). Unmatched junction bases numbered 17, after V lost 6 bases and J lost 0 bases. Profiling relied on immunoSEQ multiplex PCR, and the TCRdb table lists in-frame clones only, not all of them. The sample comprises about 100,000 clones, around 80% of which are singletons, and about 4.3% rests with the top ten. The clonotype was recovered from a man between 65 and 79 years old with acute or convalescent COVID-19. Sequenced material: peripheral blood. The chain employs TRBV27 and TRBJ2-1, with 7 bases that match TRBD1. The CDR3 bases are TGTGCCAGCAGCTGGACAGGTCAAATGGGCGGCCCCTCCTACAATGAGCAGTTCTTC. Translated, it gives CASSWTGQMGGPSYNEQFF.